The 24 T cell receptor beta chains listed next were all sequenced from one sample in a study of cytomegalovirus exposure and HLA in healthy donors (dated by TCRdb to the late 2010s). Preparation of the library involved the immunoSEQ multiplex PCR assay. For the multiplex PCR, a mixture combining 60 forward primers for TCR Vbeta segments and 13 reverse primers for TCR Jbeta segments was used. TCRdb re-hosts the immuneACCESS table, in-frame sequences only. Its copies lack some clones; in the studies checked, an unresolved V gene accounts for under half of them, and the cause for the rest is not known. The sample table contains around 90,000 clones; only one count was recorded for roughly 67% of them. 2% to 2.5% of the sample goes to the ten largest clones. The sequenced material came from PBMCs. The receptors were gathered from a human donor in good health.

J is TRBJ2-3 and V is TRBV7-6; D might be TRBD2 (6 bases). The CDR3 sequence is 14 residues long. CDR1 SGHVS and CDR2 FNYEAQ come from the germline V gene. Trimming stripped 3 bases from V and 0 bases from J, with 7 bases between. This CDR3 reads CASSLAGSTDTQYF. CDR3 coding DNA: TGTGCCAGCAGCTTGGCGGGGAGCACAGATACGCAGTATTTT. The full variable domain, completed using reference TRBV7-6 and TRBJ2-3, is GAGVSQSPRYKVTKRGQDVALRCDPISGHVSLYWYRQALGQGPEFLTYFNYEAQQDKSGLPNDRFSAERPEGSISTLTIQRTEQRDSAMYRCASSLAGSTDTQYFGPGTRLTVL.

The gene calls are TRBV25-1 and TRBJ1-1; no firm D call. This CDR3 contains 15 residues. Germline V lookup: CDR1 MGHDK, CDR2 SYGVNS. Trimming shortened V by 4 bases and J by 0 bases, and 12 bases separated the two germline ends. The CDR3 region has the DNA TGTGCCAGCAGTGGGGATGGAGGGTTGAACACTGAAGCTTTCTTT. Translation gives CASSGDGGLNTEAFF.

The gene calls are TRBV30 and TRBJ1-1, with a weak D call TRBD1 (5 bases). CDR1 and CDR2 from the germline V gene are GTSNPN and SVGIG (reference sequence). The V end was cut by 0 bases, the J end by 1 base, with 6 bases between. The CDR3 loop spans 13 amino acids. The CDR3 reads CAWSVGANTEAFF. CDR3 coding DNA: TGTGCCTGGAGTGTAGGGGCGAACACTGAAGCTTTCTTT.

The rearrangement links TRBV7-9 to TRBJ1-1, with D maybe TRBD1 (5 bases). This CDR3 region has 14 residues. The V gene lost 3 bases and the J gene lost 3 bases, with 11 bases spanning the gap. The germline V gene has CDR1 SEHNR and CDR2 FQNEAQ (reference sequence). The CDR3 protein is CASSLYQGDTEAFF. Here the CDR3 DNA reads TGTGCCAGCAGCTTGTATCAGGGTGACACTGAAGCTTTCTTT.

This chain links TRBV5-6 with TRBJ2-7; 7 positions agree with TRBD1. CDR1 is SGHDT and CDR2 is YYEEEE in the germline V gene. CDR3 length: 14 amino acids. The V gene end was trimmed by 6 bases and the J gene end by 0 bases; junction bases not matched to a gene: 6. The CDR3 DNA reads TGTGCCAGCATGCAGGGGGTAAACTCCTACGAGCAGTACTTC. Residues: CASMQGVNSYEQYF. Supplemented by reference TRBV5-6 and TRBJ2-7, the full variable domain reads DAGVTQSPTHLIKTRGQQVTLRCSPKSGHDTVSWYQQALGQGPQFIFQYYEEEERQRGNFPDRFSGHQFPNYSSELNVNALLLGDSALYLCASMQGVNSYEQYFGPGTRLTVT.

The chain is built from TRBV7-9 and TRBJ2-7; D unresolved. From germline, CDR1 is SEHNR and CDR2 FQNEAQ (reference sequence). Trimming removed 3 bases from V and 6 bases from J, with 12 bases in between. The CDR3 runs to 13 residues. CDR3 nucleotides: TGTGCCAGCAGCTTTGGCCCACAAATCGAGCAGTACTTC. It translates to CASSFGPQIEQYF.

V gene TRBV18 combines with J gene TRBJ1-3; 7 nucleotides match TRBD1. With 3 bases clipped from V and 1 base from J, the junction kept 6 bases outside the gene matches. This CDR3 region has 16 residues. Germline V gene sequence: CDR1 KGHSH, CDR2 LQKENI. The CDR3 bases are TGTGCCAGCTCACCCAACGACAGGGTTTCTGGAAACACCATATATTTT. Encoded protein: CASSPNDRVSGNTIYF.

This clone was seen a handful of times. This rearrangement joins TRBV6-1 to TRBJ2-2; D is possibly TRBD1 (5 bases). Trimming cost V 8 bases and J 0 bases, with 13 bases left between them. The CDR3 runs 15 residues. Germline V gives CDR1 MNHNS, CDR2 SASEGT. CDR3 sequence (DNA): TGTGCCAGCTTAATCGACAGTGCGAACACCGGGGAGCTGTTTTTT. Translation: CASLIDSANTGELFF.

The V and J genes are TRBV18 and TRBJ2-3, with 11 bases fitting TRBD1. Germline V gives CDR1 KGHSH, CDR2 LQKENI. With V trimmed by 4 bases and J by 6 bases, 12 bases remained unmatched. CDR3 size: 17 residues. The CDR3 sequence: CASSRSLTDRGLDTQYF. The CDR3, as DNA: TGTGCCAGCTCACGTTCTTTAACGGACAGGGGGCTTGATACGCAGTATTTT.

J is TRBJ2-3 and V is TRBV2, with 10 positions matching TRBD1. The length of the CDR3 is 17 residues. The ends lost 4 bases at V and 4 bases at J; junction bases unmatched: 11. Germline values: CDR1 SNHLY, CDR2 FYNNEI. This chain's CDR3 is CASSVAGPDRGADTQYF. CDR3 sequence (DNA): TGTGCCAGCAGTGTTGCGGGGCCGGACAGGGGGGCAGATACGCAGTATTTT.

In regard to this clone: Germline is not matched at one junction end, which may reflect a read error. The chain employs TRBV4-1 and TRBJ2-1; weak D call: TRBD2 (5 bases). There are 16 residues in the CDR3. The V gene's germline CDR1 is MGHRA and CDR2 YSYEKL. CDR3 region: CASSQDTRYDYNKQFF. DNA for the CDR3: TGCGCCAGCAGCCAAGATACCAGATACGACTACAATAAGCAGTTCTTC.

On this clone itself: At one boundary the junction diverges from the germline segment, which might be a read error. V and J are TRBV9 and TRBJ2-7, with D perhaps matching TRBD2 (6 bases). CDR3 length: 11 residues. The germline V gene has CDR1 SGDLS and CDR2 YYNGEE. CDR3 sequence: CASSVGGKHYF. The DNA for the CDR3 is TGTGCCAGCAGCGTTGGAGGGAAGCACTACTTC.

The V call is TRBV5-4, the J call TRBJ2-3; TRBD2 aligns across 9 bases. This CDR3 contains 15 residues. The V gene end was trimmed by 4 bases and the J gene end by 4 bases; junction bases not matched to a gene: 7. In germline, CDR1 is SGHNT, CDR2 YYREEE (reference sequence). CDR3 nucleotides: TGTGCCAGCAGCCTGGGACTAGCAGGGTCAGATACGCAGTATTTT. Its translation is CASSLGLAGSDTQYF.

This clone was seen a few times. V usage is TRBV6-1 and J usage is TRBJ2-7, with D uncertain. The germline V gene encodes CDR1 MNHNS and CDR2 SASEGT. The ends were cut back, 4 bases at V and 0 bases at J, with 4 bases in the middle. This CDR3 region has 12 residues. The CDR3, as DNA: TGTGCCAGCAGTGCCCACTCCTACGAGCAGTACTTC. Protein product: CASSAHSYEQYF.

V is TRBV10-3 and J is TRBJ1-2; 10 positions agree with TRBD1. The CDR3 extends over 15 amino acids. The V and J ends lost 6 bases and 4 bases, in that order; junction bases with no gene match: 8. Germline V gene lookup returns CDR1 ENHRY and CDR2 SYGVKD. The CDR3 nucleotides are TGTGCCATCAGCCCGGGACAGGGGTCTGGCTATGGCTACACCTTC. Translating it yields CAISPGQGSGYGYTF.

The gene calls are TRBV30 and TRBJ1-1; TRBD1 matches 9 bases. The junction had 4 bases not matched to a gene; V was cut back by 1 base and J by 1 base. This CDR3 has 15 residues. CDR1 and CDR2 (germline): GTSNPN, SVGIG (reference sequence). The CDR3 loop is CAWSDPGQGNTEAFF. The CDR3 DNA sequence: TGTGCCTGGAGTGACCCGGGACAGGGGAACACTGAAGCTTTCTTT.

V and J are TRBV6-6 and TRBJ2-7, with 13 bases identical to TRBD2. CDR1 and CDR2 from the germline V gene are MNHNY and SVGAGI (reference sequence). The J segment lost 6 bases and the V segment lost 2 bases, leaving 4 bases of the junction unmatched. This CDR3 has 15 amino acids. The CDR3 is CASSYPGLAGFEQYF. In nucleotides, the CDR3 is TGTGCCAGCAGTTACCCGGGACTAGCGGGGTTCGAGCAGTACTTC.

The J gene is TRBJ1-3, the V gene TRBV4-3; 9 bases match TRBD1. Trimming took 5 bases from V and 2 from J; bases not matched to a gene: 4. CDR1 is LGHNA and CDR2 is YSLEER in the germline V gene. The CDR3 is made up of 15 amino acids. The CDR3 reads CASSLGTGTGNTIYF. The CDR3 DNA sequence: TGCGCCAGCAGCTTAGGGACAGGGACTGGAAACACCATATATTTT.

This clone has more than one count but fewer than ten. The chain joins TRBV5-1 to TRBJ1-1, with D tentatively TRBD1 (6 bases). Germline V lookup: CDR1 SGHRS, CDR2 YFSETQ. The CDR3 covers 14 residues. The V end lost 6 bases, the J end lost 7 bases, and 19 bases lay between the germline ends. The CDR3 sequence is CASTVPGAPDEAFF. The CDR3 nucleotides read TGCGCCAGCACCGTACCAGGGGCGCCAGATGAAGCTTTCTTT.

The chain has TRBV7-3 and TRBJ2-6; D is perhaps TRBD1 (6 bases). Per the germline V gene, CDR1 is SGHTA and CDR2 is FQGTGA. CDR3 length equals 17 residues. Trimming stripped 0 bases from V and 8 bases from J, with 17 bases between. The CDR3 region is CASSLTRSGDTSNVLTF. The CDR3 DNA follows: TGTGCCAGCAGCTTAACTCGGTCAGGGGACACTTCCAACGTCCTGACTTTC.

This chain joins TRBV21-1 and TRBJ1-3; the table's D call of TRBD1 was not tested on the DNA. TRBV21-1 represents a pseudogene. The CDR3 runs to 19 residues. CDR3 coding DNA: TGTGCCAGCAGCAATACCCCGGGACACGTCAATAAGGCTGGAAACACCATATATTTT. This codes for CASSNTPGHVNKAGNTIYF.

This clone was seen a few times. V gene TRBV5-1 combines with J gene TRBJ2-2; D may be TRBD2 (5 bases). V dropped 2 bases and J dropped 7 bases, with 12 bases sitting between them. Germline V gene lookup returns CDR1 SGHRS and CDR2 YFSETQ. The CDR3 consists of 14 residues. The CDR3 region has the DNA TGCGCCAGCAGCTTACTAGTATCCAGCGGGGAGCTGTTTTTT. This codes for CASSLLVSSGELFF.

The chain is built from TRBV18 and TRBJ2-5; 8 nucleotides agree with TRBD1. Germline trimming cut 3 bases from V and 9 bases from J; bases unmatched to any gene: 27. The CDR3 length is 20 residues. Per germline, CDR1 KGHSH and CDR2 LQKENI. The CDR3 coding sequence is TGTGCCAGCTCACCTCGCGGGGACAGGAGCTCAAACCTCCCCCCAATGGCCCAGTACTTC. Translation: CASSPRGDRSSNLPPMAQYF.

CDR3 protein: CASSQVQGDNSPLHF. CDR3 bases: TGCGCCAGCAGCCAAGTACAGGGGGATAATTCACCCCTCCACTTT. The chain couples TRBV4-3 to TRBJ1-6, with 8 bases lining up with TRBD1. Germline values: CDR1 LGHNA, CDR2 YSLEER. V lost 1 base, J lost 5 bases, and 1 base stayed unmatched. The CDR3 consists of 15 residues.